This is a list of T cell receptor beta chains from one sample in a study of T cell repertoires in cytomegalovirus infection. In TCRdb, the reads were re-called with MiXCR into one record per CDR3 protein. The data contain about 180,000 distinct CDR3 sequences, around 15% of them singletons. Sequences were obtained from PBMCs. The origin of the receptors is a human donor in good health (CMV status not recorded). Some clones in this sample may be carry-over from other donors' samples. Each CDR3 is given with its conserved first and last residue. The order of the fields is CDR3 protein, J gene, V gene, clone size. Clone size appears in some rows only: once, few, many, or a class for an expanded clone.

CDR3: CASSPTENRQGGNTEAFF; J: TRBJ1-1; V: TRBV9; size: -
CDR3: CASSFRETLEAFF; J: TRBJ1-1; V: TRBV11-2; size: -
CDR3: CASKAGQRRTEAFF; J: TRBJ1-1; V: TRBV7-2; size: many
CDR3: CSGRLGGEQYF; J: TRBJ2-7; V: TRBV29-1; size: many
CDR3: CASSLTDWNNEQFF; J: TRBJ2-1; V: TRBV7-8; size: many
CDR3: CSASGGTGVYSGGYTF; J: TRBJ1-2; V: TRBV20-1; size: -
CDR3: CASSLDGRPQHF; J: TRBJ1-5; V: TRBV7-2; size: few
CDR3: CASLPGRKTEAFF; J: TRBJ1-1; V: TRBV28; size: many
CDR3: CASSSSGSKETQYF; J: TRBJ2-5; V: TRBV7-9; size: many
CDR3: CATSSGAKSYNEQFF; J: TRBJ2-1; V: TRBV24-1; size: few
CDR3: CASSIPPQGANTGELFF; J: TRBJ2-2; V: TRBV19; size: many
CDR3: CASSLIDRFGTQYF; J: TRBJ2-5; V: TRBV28; size: few